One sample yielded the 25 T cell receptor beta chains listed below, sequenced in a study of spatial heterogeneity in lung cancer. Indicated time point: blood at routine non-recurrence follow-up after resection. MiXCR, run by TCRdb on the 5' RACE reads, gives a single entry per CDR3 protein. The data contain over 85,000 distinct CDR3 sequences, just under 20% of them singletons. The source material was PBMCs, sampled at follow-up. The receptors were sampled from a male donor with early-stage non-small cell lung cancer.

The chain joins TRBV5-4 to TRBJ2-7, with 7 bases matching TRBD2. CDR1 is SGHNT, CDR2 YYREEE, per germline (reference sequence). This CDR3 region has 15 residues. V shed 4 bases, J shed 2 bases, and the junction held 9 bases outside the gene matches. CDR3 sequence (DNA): TGTGCCAGCAGCGACTATAAGGGGAGGGCCTACGAGCAGTACTTC. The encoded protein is CASSDYKGRAYEQYF.

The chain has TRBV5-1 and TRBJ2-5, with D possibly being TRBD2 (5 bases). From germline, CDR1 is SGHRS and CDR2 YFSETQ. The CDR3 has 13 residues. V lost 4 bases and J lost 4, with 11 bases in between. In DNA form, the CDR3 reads TGCGCCAGCAGCCCGGGGAACGGAGAGACCCAGTACTTC. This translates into CASSPGNGETQYF.

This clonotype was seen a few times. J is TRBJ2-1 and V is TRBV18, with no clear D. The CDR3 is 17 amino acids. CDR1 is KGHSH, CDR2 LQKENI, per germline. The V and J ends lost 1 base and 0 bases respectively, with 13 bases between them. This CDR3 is CASSPLTTRSSYNEQFF. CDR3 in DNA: TGTGCCAGCTCACCACTAACCACGCGGAGCTCCTACAATGAGCAGTTCTTC.

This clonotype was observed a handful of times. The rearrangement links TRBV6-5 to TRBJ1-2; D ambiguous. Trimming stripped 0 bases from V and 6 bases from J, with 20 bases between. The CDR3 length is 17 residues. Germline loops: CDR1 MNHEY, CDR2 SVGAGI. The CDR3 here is CASSYSVIGQSSHGYTF. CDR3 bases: TGTGCCAGCAGTTACTCGGTAATCGGGCAGTCCAGCCATGGCTACACCTTC.

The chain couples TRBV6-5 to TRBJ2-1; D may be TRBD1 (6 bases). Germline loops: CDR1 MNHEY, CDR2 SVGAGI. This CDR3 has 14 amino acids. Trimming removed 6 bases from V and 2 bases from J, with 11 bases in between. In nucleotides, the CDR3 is TGTGCCAGCAGAACCGGGACAACCTACAATGAGCAGTTCTTC. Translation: CASRTGTTYNEQFF.

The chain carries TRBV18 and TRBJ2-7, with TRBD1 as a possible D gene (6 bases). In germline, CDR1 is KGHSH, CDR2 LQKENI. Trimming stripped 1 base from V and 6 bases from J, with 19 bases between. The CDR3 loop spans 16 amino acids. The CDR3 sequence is CASSPLEGSRGSEQYF. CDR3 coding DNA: TGTGCCAGCTCACCACTAGAGGGGTCCAGGGGATCCGAGCAGTACTTC.

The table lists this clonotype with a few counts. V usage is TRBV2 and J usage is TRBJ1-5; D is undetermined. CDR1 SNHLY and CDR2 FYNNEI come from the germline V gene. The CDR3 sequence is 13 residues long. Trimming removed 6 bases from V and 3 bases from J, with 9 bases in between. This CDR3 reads CASSAVLNQPQHF. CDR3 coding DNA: TGTGCCAGCAGCGCAGTCCTCAATCAGCCCCAGCATTTT.

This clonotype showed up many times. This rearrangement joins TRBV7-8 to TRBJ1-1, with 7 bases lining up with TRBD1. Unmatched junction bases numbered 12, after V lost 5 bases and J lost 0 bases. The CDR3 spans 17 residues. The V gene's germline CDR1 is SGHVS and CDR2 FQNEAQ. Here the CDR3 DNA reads TGTGCCAGCAGCCCGGACAGGAGCCTATTCGTGAACACTGAAGCTTTCTTT. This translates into CASSPDRSLFVNTEAFF.

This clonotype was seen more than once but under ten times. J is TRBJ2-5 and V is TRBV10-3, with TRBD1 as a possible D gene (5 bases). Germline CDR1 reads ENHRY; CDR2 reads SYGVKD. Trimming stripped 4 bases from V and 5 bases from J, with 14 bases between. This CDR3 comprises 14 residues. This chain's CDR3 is CAISGGSKGETQYF. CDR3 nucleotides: TGTGCCATCAGTGGAGGATCCAAGGGGGAGACCCAGTACTTC.

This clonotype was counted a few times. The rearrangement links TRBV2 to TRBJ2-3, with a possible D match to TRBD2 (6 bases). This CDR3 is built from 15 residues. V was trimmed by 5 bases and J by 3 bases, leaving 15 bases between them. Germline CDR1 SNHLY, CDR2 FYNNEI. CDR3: CASSPGGLGTDTQYF. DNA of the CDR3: TGTGCCAGCAGTCCTGGGGGACTGGGTACAGATACGCAGTATTTT. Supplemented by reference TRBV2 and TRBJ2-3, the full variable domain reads EPEVTQTPSHQVTQMGQEVILRCVPISNHLYFYWYRQILGQKVEFLVSFYNNEISEKSEIFDDQFSVERPDGSNFTLKIRSTKLEDSAMYFCASSPGGLGTDTQYFGPGTRLTVL.

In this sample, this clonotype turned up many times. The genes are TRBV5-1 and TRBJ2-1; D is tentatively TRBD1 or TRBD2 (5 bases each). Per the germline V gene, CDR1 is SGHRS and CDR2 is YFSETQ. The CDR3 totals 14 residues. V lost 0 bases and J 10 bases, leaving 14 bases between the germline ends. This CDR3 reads CASSLVRDPPEQFF. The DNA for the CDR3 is TGCGCCAGCAGCTTGGTACGGGACCCCCCCGAGCAGTTCTTC.

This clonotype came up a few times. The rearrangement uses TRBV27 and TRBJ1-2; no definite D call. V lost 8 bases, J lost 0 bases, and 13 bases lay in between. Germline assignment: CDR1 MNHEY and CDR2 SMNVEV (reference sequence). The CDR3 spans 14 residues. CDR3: CASGIFQANYGYTF. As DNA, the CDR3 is TGTGCCAGCGGGATTTTCCAAGCTAACTATGGCTACACCTTC.

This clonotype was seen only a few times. CDR3 DNA: TGTGCCAGCAGGTTGTCAATAGGTTCTGGGGCCAACGTCCTGACTTTC. As protein: CASRLSIGSGANVLTF. V gene TRBV5-4 combines with J gene TRBJ2-6; no definite D call. The V gene lost 5 bases and the J gene lost 1 base, with 13 bases spanning the gap. This CDR3 has 16 amino acids. Germline CDR1 reads SGHNT; CDR2 reads YYREEE (reference sequence).

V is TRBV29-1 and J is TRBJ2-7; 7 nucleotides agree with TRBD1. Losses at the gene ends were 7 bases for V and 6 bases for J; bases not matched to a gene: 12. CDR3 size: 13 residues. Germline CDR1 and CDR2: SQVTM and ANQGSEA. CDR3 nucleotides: TGCAGCGCATTCGGACAGGCGAAGGTCGAGCAGTACTTC. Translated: CSAFGQAKVEQYF.

This CDR3 reads CSVEGPDSLRGGDEQFF. The CDR3 region has the DNA TGCAGCGTTGAAGGTCCAGACAGCCTCAGGGGGGGCGATGAGCAGTTCTTC. V and J are TRBV29-1 and TRBJ2-1, with D tentatively TRBD1 or TRBD2 (7 bases each). Germline CDR1 reads SQVTM; CDR2 reads ANQGSEA. V was pared by 1 base and J by 8 bases, with 24 bases between. The CDR3 extends over 17 amino acids.

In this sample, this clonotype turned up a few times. The CDR3, as DNA: TGTGCCAGCAGCGTAGTCGGCGGGGACGTTGCAGAGCAGTTCTTC. Encoded protein: CASSVVGGDVAEQFF. V gene TRBV9 combines with J gene TRBJ2-1; possible D gene TRBD2, 6 bases. Germline loops: CDR1 SGDLS, CDR2 YYNGEE. The V gene lost 0 bases and the J gene lost 10 bases, with 17 bases spanning the gap. The CDR3 consists of 15 residues.

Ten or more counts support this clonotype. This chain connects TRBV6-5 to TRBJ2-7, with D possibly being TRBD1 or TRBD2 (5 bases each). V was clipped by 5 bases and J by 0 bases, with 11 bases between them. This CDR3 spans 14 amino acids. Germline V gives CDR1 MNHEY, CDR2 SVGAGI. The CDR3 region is CASSGGGSSYEQYV. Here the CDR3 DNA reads TGTGCCAGCAGTGGGGGTGGGAGCTCCTACGAGCAGTACGTC.

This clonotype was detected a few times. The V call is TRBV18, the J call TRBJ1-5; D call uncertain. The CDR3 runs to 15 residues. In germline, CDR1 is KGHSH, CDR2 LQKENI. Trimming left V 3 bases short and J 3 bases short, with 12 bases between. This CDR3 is CASSPSQGNNQPQHF. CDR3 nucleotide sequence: TGTGCCAGCTCACCTTCCCAAGGGAACAATCAGCCCCAGCATTTT.

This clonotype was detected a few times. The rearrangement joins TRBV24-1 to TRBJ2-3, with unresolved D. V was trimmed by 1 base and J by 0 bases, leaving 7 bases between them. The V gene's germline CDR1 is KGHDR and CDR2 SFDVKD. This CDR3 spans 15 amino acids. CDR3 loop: CATSDFRDSTDTQYF. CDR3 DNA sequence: TGTGCCACCAGTGATTTTAGGGATAGCACAGATACGCAGTATTTT.

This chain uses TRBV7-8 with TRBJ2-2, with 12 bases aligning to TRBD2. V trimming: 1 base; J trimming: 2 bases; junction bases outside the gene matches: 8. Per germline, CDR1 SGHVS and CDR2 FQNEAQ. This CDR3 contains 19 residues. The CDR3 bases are TGTGCCAGCAGCTTAGTACGGGGACTAGCGGGTCTAAACACCGGGGAGCTGTTTTTT. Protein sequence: CASSLVRGLAGLNTGELFF.

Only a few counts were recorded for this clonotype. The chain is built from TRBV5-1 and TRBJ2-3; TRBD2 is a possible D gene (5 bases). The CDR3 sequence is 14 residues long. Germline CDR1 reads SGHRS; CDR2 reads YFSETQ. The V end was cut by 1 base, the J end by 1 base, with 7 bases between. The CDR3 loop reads CASSLQAGTDTQYF. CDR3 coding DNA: TGCGCCAGCAGCTTGCAAGCGGGCACAGATACGCAGTATTTT.

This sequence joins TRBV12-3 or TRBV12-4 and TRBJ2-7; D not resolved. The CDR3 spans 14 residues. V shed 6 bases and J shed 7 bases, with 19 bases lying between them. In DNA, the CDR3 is TGTGCCAGCAGCCACGACAATGAGTGGAAAGAGCAGTACTTC. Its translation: CASSHDNEWKEQYF.

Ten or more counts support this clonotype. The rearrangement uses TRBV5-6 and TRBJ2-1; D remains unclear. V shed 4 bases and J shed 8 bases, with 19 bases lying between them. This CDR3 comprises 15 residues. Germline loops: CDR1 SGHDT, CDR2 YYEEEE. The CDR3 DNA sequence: TGTGCCAGCAGCCATAGGGCCAGGCTGCCGGATGAGCAGTTCTTC. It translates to CASSHRARLPDEQFF.

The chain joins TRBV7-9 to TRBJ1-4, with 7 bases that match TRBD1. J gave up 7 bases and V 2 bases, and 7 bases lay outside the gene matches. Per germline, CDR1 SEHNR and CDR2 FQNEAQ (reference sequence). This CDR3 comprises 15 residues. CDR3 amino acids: CASSLTTGLGEKLFF. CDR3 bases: TGTGCCAGCAGCTTAACGACAGGGTTGGGTGAAAAACTGTTTTTT.

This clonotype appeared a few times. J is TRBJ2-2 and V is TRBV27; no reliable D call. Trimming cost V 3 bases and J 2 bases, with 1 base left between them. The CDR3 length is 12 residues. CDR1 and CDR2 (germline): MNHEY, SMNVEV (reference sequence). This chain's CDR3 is CASSFNTGELFF. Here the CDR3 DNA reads TGTGCCAGCAGTTTTAACACCGGGGAGCTGTTTTTT.